The 18 T cell receptor beta chains reported below all come from one sample, sequenced in a study of shared clonotypes between healthy human individuals. Generated by immunoSEQ multiplex PCR, the TCRdb table keeps only in-frame clones and is missing some. The table lists 2 million to 2.5 million clones, over 85% of them singletons. Sequencing was done on a sample of naive CD4+ T cells sorted from blood. As for subset: CD45RA+ positively selected. These receptors all stem from a man between 18 and 29 years old in good health.

Turning to this clone: This CDR3 is also generated by other DNA sequences in the sample. The chain is built from TRBV5-4 and TRBJ2-3, with 8 bases fitting TRBD2. V lost 5 bases, J lost 0 bases, and 5 bases stayed unmatched. CDR1 is SGHNT and CDR2 is YYREEE in the germline V gene (reference sequence). The CDR3 extends over 15 amino acids. CDR3 in amino acids: CASSRGGTSTDTQYF. CDR3 nucleotides: TGTGCCAGCAGTCGCGGGGGGACTAGCACAGATACGCAGTATTTT.

The gene calls are TRBV30 and TRBJ2-1; perhaps TRBD2 as D (5 bases). The CDR3 length is 15 residues. In germline, CDR1 is GTSNPN, CDR2 SVGIG (reference sequence). The ends were cut back, 0 bases at V and 3 bases at J, with 12 bases in the middle. CDR3 nucleotides: TGTGCCTGGAGTGTACTCCTGGGAGTCTACAATGAGCAGTTCTTC. It translates to CAWSVLLGVYNEQFF.

On this clone itself: Sequence at one end of the junction differs from germline and may be a read error. The chain is built from TRBV7-7 and TRBJ2-3; 7 bases agree with TRBD1. The CDR3 runs 15 residues. The germline gives CDR1 SSHAT, CDR2 FNYEAQ (reference sequence). CDR3 DNA sequence: TGTGCTAGCAGCTTCCGGGACAGTATCACAGATACGCAGTATTTT. Translating gives CASSFRDSITDTQYF.

Regarding this clone: A junction boundary mismatches the germline segment, possibly from a read error. The genes are TRBV10-2 and TRBJ2-7; 7 positions match TRBD2. The CDR3 sequence is 16 residues long. Germline CDR1 WSHSY, CDR2 SAAADI. CDR3 in amino acids: CASSESGGGGSSEQYF. The CDR3 region has the DNA TGCGCCAGCAGTGAGTCCGGCGGCGGGGGTTCCTCCGAGCAGTACTTC.

The V call is TRBV7-2, the J call TRBJ2-7; the match to TRBD1 covers 9 bases. CDR1 and CDR2 from the germline V gene are SGHTA and FQGNSA. The J segment lost 1 base and the V segment lost 5 bases, leaving 6 bases of the junction unmatched. The CDR3 totals 15 residues. The CDR3: CASSPGQGGSYEQYF. The CDR3 region has the DNA TGTGCCAGCAGCCCGGGACAGGGCGGATCCTACGAGCAGTACTTC.

V and J are TRBV11-2 and TRBJ2-7; D ambiguous. The germline V and J ends were trimmed by 7 bases and 0 bases, with 13 bases remaining between them. The CDR3 sequence is 14 residues long. Germline V gene data show CDR1 as SGHAT and CDR2 as FQNNGV. The CDR3 sequence is CASTLGYSSYEQYF. The CDR3 DNA reads TGTGCCAGCACCTTGGGGTACAGCTCCTACGAGCAGTACTTC.

The V and J genes are TRBV5-1 and TRBJ2-7; 7 nucleotides agree with TRBD2. Germline CDR1 SGHRS, CDR2 YFSETQ. The CDR3 has 15 amino acids. V was pared by 0 bases and J by 0 bases, with 3 bases of the junction left unmatched. The CDR3 region is CASSLDGLVSYEQYF. The CDR3 DNA reads TGCGCCAGCAGCTTGGACGGACTAGTCTCCTACGAGCAGTACTTC.

The chain employs TRBV5-4 and TRBJ1-1; D not resolved. The V gene lost 0 bases and the J gene lost 10 bases, with 10 bases spanning the gap. Germline CDR1 SGHNT, CDR2 YYREEE (reference sequence). The length of the CDR3 is 12 residues. DNA for the CDR3: TGTGCCAGCAGCTTGGACGAACAGTCAGCTTTCTTT. Translation gives CASSLDEQSAFF. The whole variable domain, remainder taken from reference TRBV5-4 and TRBJ1-1, is ETGVTQSPTHLIKTRGQQVTLRCSSQSGHNTVSWYQQALGQGPQFIFQYYREEENGRGNFPPRFSGLQFPNYSSELNVNALELDDSALYLCASSLDEQSAFFGQGTRLTVV.

V is TRBV9 and J is TRBJ1-4, with D maybe TRBD1 (5 bases). The germline V and J ends were trimmed by 5 bases and 0 bases, with 14 bases remaining between them. This CDR3 is built from 16 residues. Per the germline V gene, CDR1 is SGDLS and CDR2 is YYNGEE. CDR3 DNA sequence: TGTGCCAGCAGTATGGGGCAGACATCAACTAATGAAAAACTGTTTTTT. This translates into CASSMGQTSTNEKLFF.

This chain connects TRBV5-6 to TRBJ2-2; D is perhaps TRBD2 (6 bases). The CDR3 contains 14 residues. CDR1 and CDR2 from the germline V gene are SGHDT and YYEEEE. V was trimmed by 5 bases and J by 7 bases, leaving 15 bases between them. CDR3 coding DNA: TGTGCCAGCAGGGAGGAGGGGCGAGGCGGGGAGCTGTTTTTT. Its protein product is CASREEGRGGELFF.

The chain employs TRBV30 and TRBJ1-1; unclear D gene. The CDR3 is 14 residues long. CDR1 GTSNPN and CDR2 SVGIG come from the germline V gene (reference sequence). V was trimmed by 3 bases and J by 6 bases, leaving 17 bases between them. The CDR3 spells CAWRGGLPVAEAFF. As DNA, the CDR3 is TGTGCCTGGAGGGGAGGTTTGCCTGTGGCTGAAGCTTTCTTT.

The chain carries TRBV20-1 and TRBJ1-1; D is unclear. The CDR3 consists of 11 residues. The ends were cut back, 2 bases at V and 10 bases at J, with 11 bases in the middle. In germline, CDR1 is DFQATT, CDR2 SNEGSKA (reference sequence). The CDR3 region has the DNA TGCAGTGCTAGACCCCAACCCGGAGCTTTCTTT. Its translation is CSARPQPGAFF.

This chain joins TRBV5-1 and TRBJ2-2; possibly TRBD2 for D (6 bases). This CDR3 region has 14 residues. Trimming shortened V by 5 bases and J by 4 bases, and 12 bases separated the two germline ends. Germline-derived CDR1 and CDR2 are SGHRS and YFSETQ. The CDR3 loop reads CASSQGLFTGELFF. The CDR3 DNA sequence: TGCGCCAGCAGTCAGGGACTTTTCACCGGGGAGCTGTTTTTT.

The chain has TRBV9 and TRBJ2-3; TRBD2 matches at 15 bases. CDR3 length: 18 residues. CDR1 and CDR2 from the germline V gene are SGDLS and YYNGEE. The V gene end was trimmed by 0 bases and the J gene end by 5 bases; junction bases not matched to a gene: 7. In DNA form, the CDR3 reads TGTGCCAGCAGCGTAGCTGGGACTAGCGGGGGGTTTAGAGATACGCAGTATTTT. As protein: CASSVAGTSGGFRDTQYF.

CDR3 residues: CASSYLGLGYGYTF. The DNA of the CDR3 is TGTGCCAGCAGTTACTTGGGGCTGGGCTATGGCTACACCTTC. The chain carries TRBV28 and TRBJ1-2; D perhaps matches TRBD1 (5 bases). The CDR3 extends over 14 amino acids. Per the germline V gene, CDR1 is MDHEN and CDR2 is SYDVKM. The V end was cut by 4 bases, the J end by 4 bases, with 13 bases between.

CDR3 nucleotides: TGTGCCAGCAGTTTAACGGGGGGCGCGTGGGAGACCCAGTACTTC. Protein product: CASSLTGGAWETQYF. The V call is TRBV28, the J call TRBJ2-5; maybe TRBD2 (7 bases). V was trimmed by 2 bases and J by 5 bases, leaving 15 bases between them. CDR1 is MDHEN and CDR2 is SYDVKM in the germline V gene. The CDR3 spans 15 residues.

This sequence joins TRBV2 and TRBJ2-4; 9 bases are a match to TRBD2. This CDR3 comprises 16 residues. Per germline, CDR1 SNHLY and CDR2 FYNNEI. The V segment lost 6 bases and the J segment 1 base; nucleotides outside the gene matches: 7. The CDR3 DNA is TGTGCCAGCAGCCCACTCAGCGGGGGGGCCAAAAACATTCAGTACTTC. Its protein is CASSPLSGGAKNIQYF.

A note on this clone: This same CDR3 is encoded by further DNA sequences in the sample. This chain links TRBV28 with TRBJ1-6; D is undetermined. Germline CDR1 reads MDHEN; CDR2 reads SYDVKM. The CDR3 is made up of 12 amino acids. V lost 5 bases and J 9 bases, leaving 8 bases between the germline ends. The CDR3 loop reads CASSLGGSPLHF. The CDR3 nucleotides are TGTGCCAGCAGTCTGGGCGGTTCACCCCTCCACTTT.